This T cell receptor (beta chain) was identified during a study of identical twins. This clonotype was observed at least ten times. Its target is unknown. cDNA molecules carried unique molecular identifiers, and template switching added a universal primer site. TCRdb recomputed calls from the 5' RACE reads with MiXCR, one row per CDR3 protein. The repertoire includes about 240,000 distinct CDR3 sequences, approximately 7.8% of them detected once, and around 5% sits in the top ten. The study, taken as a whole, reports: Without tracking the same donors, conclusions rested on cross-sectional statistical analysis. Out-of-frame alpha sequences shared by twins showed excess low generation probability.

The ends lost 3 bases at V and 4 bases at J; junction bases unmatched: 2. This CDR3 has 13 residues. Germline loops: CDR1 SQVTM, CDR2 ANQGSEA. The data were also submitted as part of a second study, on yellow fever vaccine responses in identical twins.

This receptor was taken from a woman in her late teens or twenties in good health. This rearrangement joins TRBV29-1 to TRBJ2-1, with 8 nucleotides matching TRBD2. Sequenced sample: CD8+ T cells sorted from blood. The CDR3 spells CSVDREGYNEQFF. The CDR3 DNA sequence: TGCAGCGTTGATCGGGAGGGTTACAATGAGCAGTTCTTC.